The text below deals with one T cell receptor (beta chain). Its antigen is currently not known. A junction end diverges from the germline sequence, so it may reflect a read error. The receptor library was made with PCR. The listed sequencing device is Illumina HiSeq 2500. Molecular barcoding was employed in the preparation of TCR libraries, with unique molecular identifiers being used to normalize TCRbeta repertoire quantification. Through fastp at Q25 and MiXCR, TCRdb rebuilt clones from the public reads, retaining in-frame beta chains. Each CDR3 protein appears once, grouped with its most common genes and DNA. The sample table records about 500,000 distinct CDR3 sequences; 32% of these occur just once. Of the sample, 2% to 3% is held by the ten largest clones. From the cysteine up to the phenylalanine, the CDR3 has a length of 15 residues. Of all the DNA, just the CDR3 is kept, 45 bases in frame from base 1. The germline V gene sets CDR1 to SGHRS and CDR2 to YFSETQ.

The sample belongs to a study of T-cell reconstitution after alpha-beta-depleted transplantation in children (dated by TCRdb to the mid-2010s). Regarding the research as a whole: The study quantitatively tracked T-cell immune reconstitution after TCRalphabeta/CD19-depleted allogeneic hematopoietic cell transplantation in children using TCR repertoire profiling.

The specimen was PBMCs from the stem cell graft donor, collected from the stem cell graft. The chain was built from TRBV5-1 and TRBJ2-4; TRBD1 is possibly the D segment (6 matching bases). This TCR was sampled from a human donor who donated a stem cell graft to a child with aplastic anemia. Read as DNA, the sequence is TGCGCCAGCGGCTTGGATGGCAGGGGACAAAACATTCAGTACTTC. Translated, it gives CASGLDGRGQNIQYF.